The 20 T cell receptor beta chains below all came from one sample that was sequenced in a study of CXCR3-negative and CXCR3-positive naive CD8 T cells. Study-wide results and caveats: TRB CDR3 hydrophobicity was greater in CXCR3-positive naive cells than in CXCR3-negative naive cells.

Preparation of TRB cDNA libraries relied on 5' RACE carrying UMI labels. From its re-call of the 5' RACE reads, TCRdb lists each CDR3 protein once, without DNA. The sample yields about 60,000 distinct CDR3 sequences, of which the top ten take up under 0.9%. Their target antigens are unknown. The sample was naive CXCR3+ CD8+ T cells from blood. Subset here: CD45RO-CCR7+CD27+CD95- naive CD8+ T cells expressing CXCR3 (TNR3+). The source of these receptors is a human donor in good health. Some clones in this sample may be carry-over from other donors' samples.

This chain links TRBV23-1 with TRBJ2-7. TRBV23-1 has ORF status, its function being uncertain. CDR3 size: 12 residues. The CDR3 here is CASSQSFHEQYF.

The rearrangement joins TRBV7-8 to TRBJ1-5; TCRdb outputs TRBD1, but without DNA this stays unchecked. Per germline, CDR1 SGHVS and CDR2 FQNEAQ. The CDR3 has 14 amino acids. Here the CDR3 reads CASSLGTGSQPQHF.

The genes are TRBV27 and TRBJ1-2. CDR1 MNHEY and CDR2 SMNVEV come from the germline V gene (reference sequence). The CDR3 contains 13 residues. The CDR3 loop is CASSFSGDSGYTF.

J is TRBJ2-3 and V is TRBV7-4; TCRdb proposes TRBD1, but this gene call is untestable without DNA. This CDR3 region has 15 residues. Germline values: CDR1 SGHVT, CDR2 SQSDAQ. The CDR3 region is CASFVEGGLPDTQYF. Supplemented by reference TRBV7-4 and TRBJ2-3, the full variable domain reads GAGVSQSPRYKVAKRGRDVALRCDSISGHVTLYWYRQTLGQGSEVLTYSQSDAQRDKSGRPSGRFSAERPERSVSTLKIQRTEQGDSAVYLCASFVEGGLPDTQYFGPGTRLTVL.

The rearrangement joins TRBV19 to TRBJ2-1; TCRdb reports TRBD2, a call that lacks DNA to check it against. This CDR3 comprises 15 residues. The germline V gene encodes CDR1 LNHDA and CDR2 SQIVND (reference sequence). CDR3: CASTSQGSFFHEQFF.

This sequence joins TRBV7-3 and TRBJ2-1; lacking DNA, the TRBD1 call made by TCRdb goes unchecked. The CDR3 loop spans 15 amino acids. Germline V gives CDR1 SGHTA, CDR2 FQGTGA. The CDR3 is CASSAQGAGYNEQFF.

V is TRBV2 and J is TRBJ2-2. The CDR3 spans 12 residues. Germline CDR1 is SNHLY and CDR2 is FYNNEI. CDR3 loop: CANRESAGELFF.

This sequence joins TRBV9 and TRBJ1-1; TCRdb's D gene call, TRBD1, goes unchecked for lack of DNA. Germline lookup yields CDR1 SGDLS and CDR2 YYNGEE. The CDR3 runs 19 residues. CDR3 residues: CASSVAAGRSGGLNTEAFF.

The V gene is TRBV30, the J gene TRBJ2-2. CDR3 size: 18 residues. Germline V lookup: CDR1 GTSNPN, CDR2 SVGIG (reference sequence). The CDR3 sequence: CAWSQTRVSAPNPGELFF.

This sequence joins TRBV28 and TRBJ1-2; no DNA is available, so the TRBD1 call from TCRdb remains unchecked. Per the germline V gene, CDR1 is MDHEN and CDR2 is SYDVKM. The CDR3 spans 16 residues. CDR3 loop: CASSLYEGQENYGYTF.

V and J are TRBV28 and TRBJ2-2; TCRdb outputs TRBD1, but without DNA this stays unchecked. The CDR3 extends over 16 amino acids. Per germline, CDR1 MDHEN and CDR2 SYDVKM. The chain's CDR3 is CASSIRDRGDTGELFF.

The chain combines TRBV7-9 with TRBJ2-7; TCRdb outputs TRBD2, but without DNA this stays unchecked. CDR3 length: 14 amino acids. CDR1 is SEHNR and CDR2 is FQNEAQ in the germline V gene (reference sequence). CDR3 sequence: CASSPAVKLYEQYF.

The chain is built from TRBV7-9 and TRBJ1-5. The germline gives CDR1 SEHNR, CDR2 FQNEAQ (reference sequence). The CDR3 contains 15 residues. CDR3: CASSLEGLGNQPQHF.

This chain links TRBV12-3 or TRBV12-4 with TRBJ2-2; TCRdb's assignment of TRBD1 cannot be checked, as there is no DNA. The CDR3 spans 15 residues. The CDR3 sequence: CASSLQGVGTGELFF.

The chain uses TRBV28 and TRBJ2-7; there is no DNA to check the TCRdb D call of TRBD2. Germline V gene data show CDR1 as MDHEN and CDR2 as SYDVKM. The CDR3 runs 14 residues. The CDR3 protein is CASSLQGQGLVQYF.

This chain uses TRBV6-1 with TRBJ1-5; TCRdb reports TRBD1, a call that lacks DNA to check it against. CDR1 is MNHNS and CDR2 is SASEGT in the germline V gene. The CDR3 length is 14 residues. The CDR3 is CASSEYRTAQPQHF.

The chain employs TRBV7-9 and TRBJ1-6; TCRdb calls TRBD1, which cannot be checked without DNA. CDR1 is SEHNR and CDR2 is FQNEAQ in the germline V gene (reference sequence). CDR3 length: 15 amino acids. This CDR3 reads CASSFPGQSNSPLHF.

The chain carries TRBV6-6 and TRBJ1-3. Germline-derived CDR1 and CDR2 are MNHNY and SVGAGI (reference sequence). CDR3 length: 17 amino acids. CDR3 sequence reads: CASSYDPLPGSGNTIYF.

This chain uses TRBV11-2 with TRBJ2-5; the D gene TCRdb calls, TRBD1, cannot be checked with no DNA. Per germline, CDR1 SGHAT and CDR2 FQNNGV. CDR3 length equals 15 residues. This chain's CDR3 is CASSYDRGLQETQYF.

CDR3: CASSSNRGRESEKLFF. The chain is built from TRBV7-9 and TRBJ1-4; the TRBD1 assignment by TCRdb is unverifiable without DNA. CDR1 is SEHNR, CDR2 FQNEAQ, per germline (reference sequence). CDR3 length: 16 amino acids.